This T cell receptor beta chain originates from a study of blood T cell repertoires in COVID-19. Turning to the study itself: From the United States, Italy and Spain came samples of acute and convalescent COVID-19. Sources were T cells, B-cell-depleted T cells, or PBMCs; the material itself was cDNA or gDNA.

This clone was recorded only once. In the source study's methods: Reference gene primer amplification yielded estimated nucleated cell counts. The table came from immunoSEQ multiplex PCR; TCRdb's copy has only in-frame clones and leaves some out. The V and J calls and clone size were taken over from that table, and D and trimming were inferred from the DNA. Among 250,000 to 300,000 clones listed, over 75% were seen once. From germline, CDR1 is SQVTM and CDR2 ANQGSEA. The CDR3 sequence is 15 residues long. J gave up 2 bases and V 7 bases, and 11 bases lay outside the gene matches. The sample taken for sequencing was peripheral blood. The genes are TRBV29-1 and TRBJ2-3; TRBD2 agrees at 8 bases. The receptor was isolated from a woman in her seventies with acute or convalescent COVID-19. The CDR3 region is CSAQLAAAFTDTQYF. CDR3 DNA sequence: TGCAGCGCCCAACTAGCGGCAGCTTTCACAGATACGCAGTATTTT.